This passage covers 27 T cell receptor beta chains from one sample sequenced in a study of blood T cell repertoires in COVID-19. Sequencing used immunoSEQ multiplex PCR; TCRdb keeps in-frame clones, though not all of them. The sample includes 25,000 to 30,000 clones, about 90% of them seen just once. Material: peripheral blood. These receptors came from a human donor in a cohort sampled during active COVID-19.

This clone was picked up a small number of times. Written as DNA, the CDR3 is TGCGCCAGCAGCCAAGATAGGCTGGCGGGTGAAAAACTGTTTTTT. This encodes CASSQDRLAGEKLFF. V gene TRBV4-1 combines with J gene TRBJ1-4, with unresolved D. The CDR3 length is 15 residues. V was trimmed by 0 bases and J by 7 bases, leaving 12 bases between them. The germline V gene has CDR1 MGHRA and CDR2 YSYEKL.

This sequence joins TRBV24-1 and TRBJ2-1; 7 nucleotides line up with TRBD2. Germline CDR1 reads KGHDR; CDR2 reads SFDVKD. The CDR3 totals 16 residues. V lost 3 bases, J lost 0 bases, and 4 bases stayed unmatched. The CDR3 loop reads CATSDGSGNSYNEQFF. CDR3 DNA: TGTGCCACCAGTGATGGCAGCGGGAACTCCTACAATGAGCAGTTCTTC.

To note about this clone: Other DNA sequences in this specimen translate into the identical CDR3. The chain is built from TRBV10-3 and TRBJ1-2, with 12 bases that match TRBD1. The CDR3 is made up of 15 amino acids. Germline CDR1 reads ENHRY; CDR2 reads SYGVKD. V was pared by 4 bases and J by 2 bases, with 2 bases of the junction left unmatched. The CDR3 loop reads CAISGGQGANYGYTF. Written as DNA, the CDR3 is TGTGCCATCAGTGGGGGACAGGGGGCAAACTATGGCTACACCTTC.

This clone was detected once. The V and J genes are TRBV5-1 and TRBJ1-1, with a weak D call TRBD1 (5 bases). Per germline, CDR1 SGHRS and CDR2 YFSETQ. This CDR3 spans 13 amino acids. The V end was cut by 2 bases, the J end by 2 bases, with 7 bases between. The CDR3 DNA follows: TGCGCCAGCAGCTTCGACAGTAACACTGAAGCTTTCTTT. Amino acids: CASSFDSNTEAFF.

V usage is TRBV4-3 and J usage is TRBJ2-4; 7 bases match TRBD2. The CDR3 is 15 residues long. Germline CDR1 and CDR2: LGHNA and YSLEER. V lost 1 base and J lost 8; bases outside the gene matches: 8. The CDR3 DNA is TGCGCCAGCAGCCAAGGGGGGAGGGAATGGGACATTCAGTACTTC. Translating gives CASSQGGREWDIQYF.

V usage is TRBV6-5 and J usage is TRBJ2-7; D might be TRBD1 (6 bases). CDR1 and CDR2 from the germline V gene are MNHEY and SVGAGI. Trimming removed 5 bases at V and 3 bases at J, with 14 bases between. The CDR3 extends over 14 amino acids. CDR3 residues: CASSPTGINYEQYF. The CDR3 DNA reads as TGTGCCAGCAGTCCGACAGGCATAAACTACGAGCAGTACTTC.

The genes are TRBV2 and TRBJ2-7, with 10 bases fitting TRBD1. V shed 6 bases and J 5 bases; nucleotides not matched to a gene: 10. The CDR3 is made up of 15 amino acids. Looked up from germline, CDR1 is SNHLY and CDR2 is FYNNEI. The DNA for the CDR3 is TGTGCCAGCAGAGCACCAGACAGGGGGCGCGACGAGCAGTACTTC. Translating it yields CASRAPDRGRDEQYF.

V usage is TRBV5-1 and J usage is TRBJ2-2; tentatively, D is TRBD2 (5 bases). Germline V CDR1 and CDR2: SGHRS, YFSETQ. The CDR3 extends over 14 amino acids. V shed 5 bases and J shed 1 base, with 9 bases lying between them. This chain's CDR3 is CASRTSGNTGELFF. The CDR3 DNA reads TGCGCCAGCAGAACTAGTGGGAACACCGGGGAGCTGTTTTTT. Complete variable domain (other parts from reference TRBV5-1 and TRBJ2-2): KAGVTQTPRYLIKTRGQQVTLSCSPISGHRSVSWYQQTPGQGLQFLFEYFSETQRNKGNFPGRFSGRQFSNSRSEMNVSTLELGDSALYLCASRTSGNTGELFFGEGSRLTVL.

The CDR3 sequence is CASSKGGGGASTDTQYF. The CDR3 nucleotides read TGTGCCAGCAGCAAAGGCGGCGGGGGGGCGAGCACAGATACGCAGTATTTT. The rearrangement joins TRBV13 to TRBJ2-3, with 9 positions matching TRBD2. This CDR3 region has 17 residues. The germline gives CDR1 PRHDT, CDR2 FYEKMQ (reference sequence). J was trimmed by 0 bases and V by 5 bases; bases with no gene match: 9.

The chain joins TRBV6-5 to TRBJ1-2, with D possibly matching TRBD1 (6 bases). Germline values: CDR1 MNHEY, CDR2 SVGAGI. The CDR3 spans 12 residues. V gave up 6 bases and J gave up 8 bases, with 13 bases separating them. The CDR3 coding sequence is TGTGCCAGCAGGGGGGCTTTAGGGGGCTACACCTTC. Translated: CASRGALGGYTF.

This chain connects TRBV5-1 to TRBJ2-2; tentatively, D is TRBD1 (6 bases). Per the germline V gene, CDR1 is SGHRS and CDR2 is YFSETQ. The CDR3 covers 16 residues. Trimming took off 3 bases at V and 0 bases at J, with 12 bases between the two ends. CDR3 sequence: CASSSGQNANTGELFF. The CDR3 bases are TGCGCCAGCAGCTCCGGACAGAACGCGAACACCGGGGAGCTGTTTTTT.

The chain carries TRBV7-2 and TRBJ1-4; D is possibly TRBD1 (6 bases). V gave up 5 bases and J gave up 8 bases, with 18 bases separating them. Germline loops: CDR1 SGHTA, CDR2 FQGNSA. The CDR3 has 15 amino acids. The CDR3 DNA sequence: TGTGCCAGCAGCCCAAACCTCAGGGGTCGCGAAAAACTGTTTTTT. It specifies CASSPNLRGREKLFF.

The chain is built from TRBV7-9 and TRBJ1-4; TRBD1 is a possible D gene (6 bases). The CDR3 extends over 15 amino acids. CDR1 and CDR2 (germline): SEHNR, FQNEAQ (reference sequence). The V end lost 1 base, the J end lost 2 bases, and 8 bases lay between the germline ends. CDR3 loop: CASSLGGPTNEKLFF. CDR3 bases: TGTGCCAGCAGCTTAGGGGGGCCGACTAATGAAAAACTGTTTTTT.

The rearrangement links TRBV30 to TRBJ1-5; D is possibly TRBD1 (6 bases). Germline-derived CDR1 and CDR2 are GTSNPN and SVGIG (reference sequence). There are 13 residues in the CDR3. Trimming pared 1 base from V and 2 bases from J, leaving 6 bases between. CDR3 sequence (DNA): TGTGCCTGGAGTGGACAGGGCAATCAGCCCCAGCATTTT. This sequence encodes CAWSGQGNQPQHF.

The chain employs TRBV9 and TRBJ1-1, with D perhaps TRBD1 (6 bases). CDR1 is SGDLS, CDR2 YYNGEE, per germline. The CDR3 spans 13 residues. Trimming took off 4 bases at V and 3 bases at J, with 10 bases between the two ends. This CDR3 reads CASSQQGHTEAFF. Here the CDR3 DNA reads TGTGCCAGCAGCCAACAGGGACACACTGAAGCTTTCTTT. The entire variable domain, with the rest obtained from reference TRBV9 and TRBJ1-1, is as follows: DSGVTQTPKHLITATGQRVTLRCSPRSGDLSVYWYQQSLDQGLQFLIQYYNGEERAKGNILERFSAQQFPDLHSELNLSSLELGDSALYFCASSQQGHTEAFFGQGTRLTVV.

As regards this clone: One end of the junction fails to match germline, which may point to a read error. The chain employs TRBV7-7 and TRBJ1-4; a weak D match, TRBD1 (5 bases). Germline V gene lookup returns CDR1 SSHAT and CDR2 FNYEAQ (reference sequence). The CDR3 covers 15 residues. The CDR3 DNA follows: TGTGCTAGCAGCCTCAATCCAGGGTCCAAGGAAAAACTGTTTTTT. Translated: CASSLNPGSKEKLFF.

The rearrangement joins TRBV6-5 to TRBJ2-7; 7 positions match TRBD1. After removal of 2 bases from V and 6 bases from J, the junction contained 1 base not matched to a gene. The CDR3 covers 12 residues. Germline CDR1 and CDR2: MNHEY and SVGAGI. The CDR3 loop is CASSYDRAEQYF. CDR3 coding DNA: TGTGCCAGCAGTTACGACAGGGCCGAGCAGTACTTC.

The chain couples TRBV6-4 to TRBJ2-3; 8 nucleotides align to TRBD1. J gave up 3 bases and V 3 bases, and 5 bases lay outside the gene matches. Germline loops: CDR1 MRHNA, CDR2 SNTAGT. This CDR3 contains 15 residues. This CDR3 is CASSDRTGNTDTQYF. The CDR3 nucleotides read TGTGCCAGCAGTGATCGGACAGGGAATACAGATACGCAGTATTTT.

The sample holds a few counts of this clone. The chain joins TRBV2 to TRBJ1-2, with D tentatively TRBD1 (5 bases). V was clipped by 3 bases and J by 7 bases, with 18 bases between them. The CDR3 has 15 residues. Germline CDR1 and CDR2: SNHLY and FYNNEI. CDR3 nucleotides: TGTGCCAGCAGTGACGCGATCCGGCAGGGCACTGGCTACACCTTC. As protein: CASSDAIRQGTGYTF.

The V and J genes are TRBV3-1 (or the pseudogene TRBV3-2) and TRBJ1-4, with 11 bases lining up with TRBD1. The CDR3 extends over 15 amino acids. V dropped 4 bases and J dropped 8; count of bases not matched to a gene: 6. The germline gives CDR1 LGHDT, CDR2 YNNKEL (reference sequence). In DNA form, the CDR3 reads TGTGCCAGCAGCCGAGGGACAGGGGGTATGGAAAAACTGTTTTTT. It encodes CASSRGTGGMEKLFF.

This rearrangement joins TRBV5-1 to TRBJ2-5; 10 nucleotides match TRBD1. This CDR3 has 15 amino acids. Unmatched junction bases numbered 5, after V lost 4 bases and J lost 2 bases. Germline V gene data show CDR1 as SGHRS and CDR2 as YFSETQ. DNA for the CDR3: TGCGCCAGCAGCAGCCGGGACAGGGGTCAAGAGACCCAGTACTTC. This codes for CASSSRDRGQETQYF.

The chain recombines TRBV24-1 with TRBJ2-2; 9 bases map to TRBD1. This CDR3 is built from 16 residues. Germline CDR1 reads KGHDR; CDR2 reads SFDVKD. V was clipped by 4 bases and J by 4 bases; unmatched bases: 6. CDR3: CATSDSGQGSTGELFF. For the CDR3, the DNA is TGTGCCACCAGTGACTCGGGACAGGGAAGCACCGGGGAGCTGTTTTTT.

This clone has a single count. The chain carries TRBV27 and TRBJ2-1; 12 positions match TRBD2. V shed 7 bases, J shed 5 bases, and the junction held 15 bases outside the gene matches. Germline V lookup: CDR1 MNHEY, CDR2 SMNVEV (reference sequence). This CDR3 is built from 18 residues. CDR3 in DNA: TGTGCCAGCATCCCGAGTTGGGCTAGCGGGGGGGCCCACAATGAGCAGTTCTTC. This codes for CASIPSWASGGAHNEQFF.

The V and J genes are TRBV18 and TRBJ1-2; D is undetermined. V gave up 3 bases and J gave up 6 bases, with 5 bases separating them. The CDR3 has 11 residues. Germline-derived CDR1 and CDR2 are KGHSH and LQKENI. The CDR3 nucleotides read TGTGCCAGCTCACCTCTTGATGGCTACACCTTC. This sequence encodes CASSPLDGYTF.

This clone came up once. Other DNA sequences of this sample code for an identical CDR3. The genes are TRBV7-2 and TRBJ2-1, with 11 bases identical to TRBD2. The V segment lost 5 bases and the J segment 8 bases; nucleotides outside the gene matches: 20. This CDR3 is 19 amino acids long. The germline V gene encodes CDR1 SGHTA and CDR2 FQGNSA. CDR3 protein: CASSHFRFSGGAGGDEQFF. The CDR3 region has the DNA TGTGCCAGCAGCCACTTTCGGTTTAGCGGGGGGGCGGGTGGCGATGAGCAGTTCTTC.

The V call is TRBV3-1 (or the pseudogene TRBV3-2), the J call TRBJ2-7, with TRBD2 as a possible D gene (6 bases). Germline V CDR1 and CDR2: LGHDT, YNNKEL (reference sequence). Between the trimmed V and J ends, which lost 3 bases and 7 bases, there was a span of 10 bases. The CDR3 has 12 residues. The CDR3 loop reads CASSQLGLEQYF. As DNA, the CDR3 is TGTGCCAGCAGCCAGCTGGGACTTGAGCAGTACTTC.

The CDR3 reads CASRQGARIRPGELFF. The CDR3 DNA is TGTGCCAGCCGACAGGGGGCAAGAATTCGTCCCGGGGAGCTGTTTTTT. The V gene is TRBV19, the J gene TRBJ2-2; TRBD1 matches at 10 bases. The CDR3 totals 16 residues. Germline CDR1 reads LNHDA; CDR2 reads SQIVND (reference sequence). V trimming: 9 bases; J trimming: 6 bases; junction bases outside the gene matches: 13.